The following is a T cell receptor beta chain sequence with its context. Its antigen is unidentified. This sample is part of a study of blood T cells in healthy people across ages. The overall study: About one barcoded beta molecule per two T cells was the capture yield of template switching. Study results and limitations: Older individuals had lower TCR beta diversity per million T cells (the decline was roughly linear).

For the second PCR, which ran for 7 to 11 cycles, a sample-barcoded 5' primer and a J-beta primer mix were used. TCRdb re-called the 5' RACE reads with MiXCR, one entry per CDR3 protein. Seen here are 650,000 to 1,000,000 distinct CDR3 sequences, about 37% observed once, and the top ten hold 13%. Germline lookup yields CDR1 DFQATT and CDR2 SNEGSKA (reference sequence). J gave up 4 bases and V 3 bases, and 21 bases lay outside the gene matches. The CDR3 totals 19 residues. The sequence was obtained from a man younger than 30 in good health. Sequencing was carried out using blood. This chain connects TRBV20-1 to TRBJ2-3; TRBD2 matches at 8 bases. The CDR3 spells CSARVAGGQTSVLPDTQYF. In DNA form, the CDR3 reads TGCAGTGCTAGGGTGGCGGGGGGCCAGACTAGCGTCCTCCCAGATACGCAGTATTTT.